Presented here are 2 T cell receptor beta chains from one specimen sequenced in a study of tumor-infiltrating lymphocytes in localized non-small cell lung cancer. The protocol was immunoSEQ multiplex PCR, while the TCRdb copy is restricted to in-frame clones and leaves out a portion. The data contain 4,000 to 6,000 clones, around 66% of them seen just once; the ten biggest clones take up around 58%. Source material: lung tumor tissue. The receptors derive from a human donor with non-small cell lung cancer.

This rearrangement joins TRBV9 to TRBJ1-1; no reliable D call. CDR1 is SGDLS and CDR2 is YYNGEE in the germline V gene. The V and J ends lost 3 bases and 10 bases respectively, with 16 bases between them. This CDR3 spans 13 amino acids. The CDR3 loop is CASSGSDPNGAFF. Here the CDR3 DNA reads TGTGCCAGCAGCGGATCCGACCCGAACGGAGCTTTCTTT.

In its sample, this clone was seen a few times. J is TRBJ2-3 and V is TRBV25-1; 11 bases are a match to TRBD1. Per germline, CDR1 MGHDK and CDR2 SYGVNS. J gave up 4 bases and V 6 bases, and 6 bases lay outside the gene matches. This CDR3 is 15 amino acids long. The chain's CDR3 is CASSTGTGGADTQYF. The CDR3 nucleotides are TGTGCCAGCAGCACCGGGACAGGGGGAGCAGATACGCAGTATTTT.